One and the same sample provided the 10 T cell receptor beta chains below, sequenced in a study of T cells in Graves' hyperthyroidism and ophthalmopathy (dated by TCRdb to 2018 to 2020). Library generation was performed with multiplex PCR. Data came from an Illumina HiSeq 2000. TCR beta CDR3 regions were amplified from RNA transcripts. The TCR CDR3 was subjected to a first round of RT-PCR using the HTBI primer set and the Qiagen OneStep RT-PCR kit. TCRdb itself trimmed the public reads at Q25 with fastp, ran MiXCR and retained productive beta chains. Records with the same CDR3 protein are collapsed into one entry carrying the most frequent genes and DNA. This sample gives hundreds of thousands of distinct CDR3 sequences in total; approximately 13% of them show up just once. In total, the top ten clones hold roughly 9.2% of the sample. What was sequenced was blood. The receptors originated from a woman aged 18-30 years with Graves' hyperthyroidism.

The chain employs TRBV27 and TRBJ2-5; D is possibly TRBD1 (5 bases). CDR1 is MNHEY and CDR2 is SMNVEV in the germline V gene (reference sequence). The V and J ends lost 6 bases and 5 bases respectively, with 13 bases between them. The CDR3 has 13 residues. CDR3 bases: TGTGCCAGCAGCTTAGGGGCGGCGGAGACCCAGTACTTC. The encoded protein is CASSLGAAETQYF.

As for this clonotype: A single base separates this from a much larger clone, so it may be a read error. The chain uses TRBV4-1 and TRBJ2-7; 10 bases are a match to TRBD1. V was pared by 6 bases and J by 2 bases, with 10 bases of the junction left unmatched. Germline-derived CDR1 and CDR2 are MGHRA and YSYEKL. The CDR3 spans 16 residues. The CDR3 region is CASRANSGQGAYEQYF. For the CDR3, the DNA is TGCGCCAGCAGGGCTAATAGCGGACAGGGGGCCTACGAGCAGTACTTC.

This clonotype was observed a handful of times. The chain couples TRBV4-1 to TRBJ1-2, with 7 bases fitting TRBD1. This CDR3 comprises 13 residues. The V and J ends lost 2 bases and 8 bases, in that order; junction bases with no gene match: 5. Germline V CDR1 and CDR2: MGHRA, YSYEKL. CDR3 bases: TGCGCCAGCAGCCAAACAGGGGTTAGCGGCTACACCTTC. This sequence encodes CASSQTGVSGYTF.

This clonotype was counted many times. The chain couples TRBV3-1 to TRBJ2-7, with D tentatively TRBD1 or TRBD2 (5 bases each). There are 13 residues in the CDR3. V gave up 1 base and J gave up 7 bases, with 11 bases separating them. Germline V gene sequence: CDR1 LGHDT, CDR2 YNNKEL (reference sequence). CDR3 residues: CASSQGVEGEQYF. In DNA form, the CDR3 reads TGTGCCAGCAGCCAAGGTGTTGAGGGGGAGCAGTACTTC.

This clonotype has just a few counts. A much larger clone differs by one base, so this may be a read error. V is TRBV27 and J is TRBJ2-1, with no clear D. The CDR3 is made up of 14 amino acids. V lost 4 bases to trimming and J lost 0 bases, with 7 bases between them. Germline values: CDR1 MNHEY, CDR2 SMNVEV (reference sequence). The CDR3 nucleotides read TGTGCCAGCAGTTCGTTAGGCTCCTACAATGAGCAGTTCTTC. This codes for CASSSLGSYNEQFF.

This clonotype was counted ten times or more. The rearrangement joins TRBV3-1 to TRBJ2-5; 13 positions agree with TRBD2. This CDR3 has 20 amino acids. J was trimmed by 4 bases and V by 2 bases; bases with no gene match: 16. Germline assignment: CDR1 LGHDT and CDR2 YNNKEL (reference sequence). Here the CDR3 reads CASSQLRFSGTSGISETQYF. CDR3 DNA sequence: TGTGCCAGCAGCCAACTTAGATTTTCGGGGACTAGCGGGATTTCAGAGACCCAGTACTTC.

The chain joins TRBV28 to TRBJ2-7; a weak D match, TRBD2 (7 bases). The CDR3 loop spans 13 amino acids. Germline V gene sequence: CDR1 MDHEN, CDR2 SYDVKM. V gave up 8 bases and J gave up 0 bases, with 11 bases separating them. CDR3 loop: CASQGGGSYEQYF. DNA for the CDR3: TGTGCCAGCCAAGGGGGGGGCTCCTACGAGCAGTACTTC.

This clonotype was counted at least ten times. The chain employs TRBV4-3 and TRBJ2-3; TRBD2 might be the D (6 bases). CDR1 LGHNA and CDR2 YSLEER come from the germline V gene. V was trimmed by 8 bases and J by 2 bases, leaving 17 bases between them. The CDR3 totals 15 residues. The CDR3 nucleotides are TGCGCCAGCGGCACTAGCTACTTAAACACAGATACGCAGTATTTT. It translates to CASGTSYLNTDTQYF.

This clonotype was detected a few times. This chain links TRBV19 with TRBJ2-2; D gene unclear. The CDR3 covers 14 residues. CDR1 and CDR2 (germline): LNHDA, SQIVND (reference sequence). The ends were cut back, 7 bases at V and 6 bases at J, with 15 bases in the middle. CDR3 loop: CASTQDHVAGELFF. In DNA form, the CDR3 reads TGTGCCAGTACCCAGGACCACGTCGCCGGGGAGCTGTTTTTT. Full variable domain (outside the CDR3, taken from reference TRBV19 and TRBJ2-2): DGGITQSPKYLFRKEGQNVTLSCEQNLNHDAMYWYRQDPGQGLRLIYYSQIVNDFQKGDIAEGYSVSREKKESFPLTVTSAQKNPTAFYLCASTQDHVAGELFFGEGSRLTVL.

This clonotype was seen many times. The V call is TRBV12-3 or TRBV12-4, the J call TRBJ2-5; 15 bases are shared with TRBD2. V was clipped by 5 bases and J by 4 bases; unmatched bases: 8. The CDR3 covers 17 residues. The CDR3 protein is CASSPRTSGRGRETQYF. The CDR3 DNA reads as TGTGCCAGCAGTCCCCGGACTAGCGGGAGGGGAAGAGAGACCCAGTACTTC.